These 25 T cell receptor beta chains were all obtained from the same sample, sequenced in a study of TIL therapy for anti-PD-1-resistant metastatic lung cancer. This sample's time point: pre-treatment sample, taken before nivolumab and TIL therapy. Pleural nodules or supraclavicular lymph nodes made up most of the excised metastases sampled. The immunoSEQ assay was v3. Some clones are missing from TCRdb's copy, which holds only in-frame ones; the method was immunoSEQ multiplex PCR. Of more than 20,000 clones in the sample, under 80% were seen once. Source: tumor tissue, taken at baseline. The receptor set was obtained from a woman between 30 and 79 years old with non-small cell lung cancer.

The chain has TRBV7-8 and TRBJ2-2; D uncertain. The germline V gene encodes CDR1 SGHVS and CDR2 FQNEAQ. The CDR3 length is 12 residues. V was cut by 4 bases and J by 3 bases, with 3 bases left in between. In DNA form, the CDR3 reads TGTGCCAGCAGCTCAGACACCGGGGAGCTGTTTTTT. Protein: CASSSDTGELFF.

The chain uses TRBV15 and TRBJ2-1; TRBD2 matches at 10 bases. The germline V gene encodes CDR1 LNHNV and CDR2 YYDKDF (reference sequence). This CDR3 is built from 16 residues. Trimming cost V 1 base and J 7 bases; bases outside gene matches: 7. The CDR3: CATSRGGGLALNEQFF. The CDR3 DNA is TGTGCCACCAGCAGAGGAGGGGGACTAGCGTTGAATGAGCAGTTCTTC.

The gene calls are TRBV14 and TRBJ2-3; D remains ambiguous. This CDR3 has 13 residues. Trimming removed 1 base from V and 2 bases from J, with 4 bases in between. Germline CDR1 SGHDN, CDR2 FVKESK. The DNA for the CDR3 is TGTGCCAGCAGCCAAGGACACACAGATACGCAGTATTTT. Translating gives CASSQGHTDTQYF.

This clone was observed a single time. The rearrangement joins TRBV5-6 to TRBJ2-1; the D gene is possibly TRBD2 (5 bases). The CDR3 spans 15 residues. The germline CDR1 and CDR2 sequences are SGHDT and YYEEEE. The V end was cut by 1 base, the J end by 3 bases, with 11 bases between. This CDR3 reads CASSLSPADYNEQFF. DNA of the CDR3: TGTGCCAGCAGCTTGTCGCCAGCGGACTACAATGAGCAGTTCTTC.

V usage is TRBV6-5 and J usage is TRBJ1-3, with D unresolved. Per the germline V gene, CDR1 is MNHEY and CDR2 is SVGAGI. The CDR3 extends over 9 amino acids. V was clipped by 10 bases and J by 4 bases, with 2 bases between them. In DNA, the CDR3 is TGTGCCACCGGAAACACCATATATTTT. It yields the protein CATGNTIYF.

The chain combines TRBV15 with TRBJ1-5; 7 bases map to TRBD1. Germline CDR1 LNHNV, CDR2 YYDKDF (reference sequence). J lost 5 bases, V lost 3 bases, and 4 bases had no gene match. This CDR3 is built from 14 residues. This CDR3 is CATSRITGDQPQHF. For the CDR3, the DNA is TGTGCCACCAGCAGGATAACAGGGGATCAGCCCCAGCATTTT.

V is TRBV6-6 and J is TRBJ2-7, with 9 bases fitting TRBD1. J gave up 2 bases and V 7 bases, and 6 bases lay outside the gene matches. This CDR3 is built from 14 residues. The germline CDR1 and CDR2 sequences are MNHNY and SVGAGI (reference sequence). CDR3 loop: CASMGGQGTYEQYF. In DNA form, the CDR3 reads TGTGCCAGCATGGGGGGACAGGGCACCTACGAGCAGTACTTC.

This clone turned up a few times. The J gene is TRBJ2-3, the V gene TRBV7-9; possible D gene TRBD1, 5 bases. V dropped 6 bases and J dropped 3 bases, with 7 bases sitting between them. Germline V gene lookup returns CDR1 SEHNR and CDR2 FQNEAQ (reference sequence). CDR3 length: 12 residues. As DNA, the CDR3 is TGTGCCAGCAGTGCAGGGACAGATACGCAGTATTTT. This encodes CASSAGTDTQYF.

This clone showed up many times. The chain employs TRBV23-1 and TRBJ2-4, with D perhaps TRBD1 (6 bases). TRBV23-1 is annotated as an ORF whose role is uncertain. The CDR3 loop spans 16 amino acids. V lost 5 bases, J lost 0 bases, and 14 bases lay in between. DNA for the CDR3: TGCGCCAGCAGTAACACAGGGCGATTAGCCAAAAACATTCAGTACTTC. Protein sequence: CASSNTGRLAKNIQYF.

This clone showed up just once. V is TRBV4-1 and J is TRBJ2-7; weak D call: TRBD2 (5 bases). The CDR3 has 15 residues. V was trimmed by 0 bases and J by 3 bases, leaving 12 bases between them. The germline CDR1 and CDR2 sequences are MGHRA and YSYEKL. Written as DNA, the CDR3 is TGCGCCAGCAGCCAAGATCTGGGAGCCAACTACGAGCAGTACTTC. Its translation: CASSQDLGANYEQYF.

The V and J genes are TRBV10-1 and TRBJ1-2, with 9 bases that match TRBD1. Losses at the gene ends were 7 bases for V and 4 bases for J; bases not matched to a gene: 7. The CDR3 has 14 amino acids. The germline CDR1 and CDR2 sequences are WNHNN and SYGVQD (reference sequence). CDR3 loop: CASNLQGAAYGYTF. DNA for the CDR3: TGCGCCAGCAACCTACAGGGGGCGGCCTATGGCTACACCTTC.

The chain joins TRBV11-1 to TRBJ2-7; TRBD1 aligns across 8 bases. The J segment lost 4 bases and the V segment lost 6 bases, leaving 5 bases of the junction unmatched. The CDR3 contains 13 residues. Germline-derived CDR1 and CDR2 are SGHAT and FQDESV (reference sequence). The CDR3 nucleotides read TGTGCCAGCAGGGCGACAGGGGCATACGAGCAGTACTTC. Protein sequence: CASRATGAYEQYF.

The chain carries TRBV30 and TRBJ2-7; 9 nucleotides agree with TRBD1. Germline loops: CDR1 GTSNPN, CDR2 SVGIG (reference sequence). The length of the CDR3 is 15 residues. Trimming took 3 bases from V and 0 from J; bases not matched to a gene: 6. The CDR3 DNA is TGTGCCTGGAGCAAGGGACAGGGTCCCTCCTACGAGCAGTACTTC. This gives the protein CAWSKGQGPSYEQYF.

The chain combines TRBV7-2 with TRBJ2-2, with 12 bases identical to TRBD2. V shed 4 bases, J shed 7 bases, and the junction held 10 bases outside the gene matches. The length of the CDR3 is 17 residues. Germline V lookup: CDR1 SGHTA, CDR2 FQGNSA. Here the CDR3 DNA reads TGTGCCAGCAGCTATTCTAGCGGGAGGGCCAGGGGCGGGGAGCTGTTTTTT. Translation gives CASSYSSGRARGGELFF.

V usage is TRBV29-1 and J usage is TRBJ2-1; D is tentatively TRBD1 or TRBD2 (6 bases each). Germline values: CDR1 SQVTM, CDR2 ANQGSEA. The CDR3 loop spans 15 amino acids. V lost 1 base and J lost 3, with 13 bases in between. The CDR3 DNA follows: TGCAGCGTTGAAGCGGGGGCCAATTTCTACAATGAGCAGTTCTTC. It is translated as CSVEAGANFYNEQFF.

The rearrangement links TRBV15 to TRBJ2-1; D gene unclear. V shed 0 bases and J shed 8 bases, with 11 bases lying between them. Germline assignment: CDR1 LNHNV and CDR2 YYDKDF (reference sequence). This CDR3 region has 14 residues. The CDR3 protein is CATSRDNVKDEQFF. The CDR3 coding sequence is TGTGCCACCAGCAGAGATAACGTCAAGGATGAGCAGTTCTTC.

This chain uses TRBV7-6 with TRBJ2-3; 7 nucleotides align to TRBD1. Germline V CDR1 and CDR2: SGHVS, FNYEAQ. The CDR3 runs 14 residues. The ends lost 4 bases at V and 5 bases at J; junction bases unmatched: 6. The CDR3 loop reads CASSSRGNGDTQYF. CDR3 nucleotide sequence: TGTGCCAGCAGCTCCAGGGGGAATGGAGATACGCAGTATTTT.

This sequence joins TRBV5-4 and TRBJ2-1, with 14 bases identical to TRBD2. Trimming took 4 bases from V and 9 from J; bases not matched to a gene: 6. In germline, CDR1 is SGHNT, CDR2 YYREEE (reference sequence). The CDR3 runs 15 residues. The CDR3 DNA sequence: TGTGCCAGCAGCCTCGGACTAGCGGGAGGAACTGAGCAGTTCTTC. Translation gives CASSLGLAGGTEQFF.

V gene TRBV28 combines with J gene TRBJ1-2; D might be TRBD1 (6 bases). The CDR3 consists of 14 residues. CDR1 is MDHEN, CDR2 SYDVKM, per germline. Trimming took off 8 bases at V and 2 bases at J, with 15 bases between the two ends. The CDR3: CASEGEPSNYGYTF. The CDR3 nucleotides read TGTGCCAGCGAGGGGGAACCTTCAAACTATGGCTACACCTTC.

The chain carries TRBV5-1 and TRBJ2-3; 8 bases fit TRBD2. The V and J ends lost 3 bases and 2 bases, in that order; junction bases with no gene match: 2. The CDR3 consists of 14 residues. The germline CDR1 and CDR2 sequences are SGHRS and YFSETQ. The CDR3 sequence is CASSSAGVTDTQYF. Here the CDR3 DNA reads TGCGCCAGCAGCTCAGCGGGAGTCACAGATACGCAGTATTTT.

This chain connects TRBV9 to TRBJ2-7; 7 nucleotides agree with TRBD2. CDR3 length: 15 amino acids. In germline, CDR1 is SGDLS, CDR2 YYNGEE. J was trimmed by 3 bases and V by 4 bases; bases with no gene match: 10. CDR3 loop: CASSLGGGLDYEQYF. As DNA, the CDR3 is TGTGCCAGCAGCCTCGGCGGGGGACTCGACTACGAGCAGTACTTC.

This chain uses TRBV29-1 with TRBJ1-1; no definite D call. CDR1 SQVTM and CDR2 ANQGSEA come from the germline V gene. The CDR3 is made up of 11 amino acids. Trimming removed 7 bases at V and 2 bases at J, with 8 bases between. Here the CDR3 DNA reads TGCAGCGGGGCAGTTAACACTGAAGCTTTCTTT. This translates into CSGAVNTEAFF.

The table lists this clone with a few counts. The chain recombines TRBV7-2 with TRBJ2-2; TRBD2 matches 11 bases. The germline gives CDR1 SGHTA, CDR2 FQGNSA. The CDR3 covers 15 residues. J lost 6 bases, V lost 5 bases, and 5 bases had no gene match. The chain's CDR3 is CASSPTSGSAGELFF. CDR3 nucleotides: TGTGCCAGCAGCCCAACTAGCGGGAGCGCCGGGGAGCTGTTTTTT.

J is TRBJ2-3 and V is TRBV6-5; D not certain. The V end was cut by 5 bases, the J end by 6 bases, with 15 bases between. CDR1 MNHEY and CDR2 SVGAGI come from the germline V gene. The CDR3 totals 14 residues. As DNA, the CDR3 is TGTGCCAGCAGTGAATCGCGTATAGGGGATACGCAGTATTTT. Protein: CASSESRIGDTQYF.

The chain combines TRBV6-5 with TRBJ2-7, with 10 bases aligning to TRBD2. Germline V gene data show CDR1 as MNHEY and CDR2 as SVGAGI. The CDR3 contains 12 residues. The V and J ends lost 6 bases and 12 bases, in that order; junction bases with no gene match: 8. The CDR3 coding sequence is TGTGCCAGCAGAAATCTAGCGGGAGCTTCGTACTTC. This encodes CASRNLAGASYF.